The T cell receptor beta chain described here comes from a study of blood T cell repertoires in COVID-19 (dated by TCRdb to about 2020). Regarding the research as a whole: Samples covering the acute and convalescent phases of COVID-19 were provided by collaborators in the United States, Italy and Spain. The prospective study material was composed of cDNA or gDNA derived from T cells, B-cell-depleted T cells, or PBMCs. The dataset comprised deeply sampled blood TCRbeta repertoires from subjects exposed to, actively infected with, or recovered from COVID-19. The repertoires were released in a freely available public database intended as a resource for research on the immune response to SARS-CoV-2. The samples were drawn from two sources: the first 160 participants of the ongoing ImmuneRACE study, and over 950 subjects contributed by 6 global collaborators. A de-identified subject ID, COVID-19 status, age in years and sex were almost always included in the sample metadata. Where HLA class I and class II types were available, the types were taken from metadata supplied by the sample provider, not from assay-based typing. Points the paper makes about the study in general: The amount of clinical and demographic metadata varied by source and participant and was provided uncurated.

CDR1 and CDR2, looked up from the germline V gene, are MNHEY and SVGAGI. From its cysteine to its phenylalanine, the CDR3 spans 11 amino acids. Only the CDR3 portion is preserved as DNA: 33 bases, with reading frame beginning at the first base. V lost 7 bases and J lost 3 bases; the stretch between them is 7 bases long. The immunoSEQ Assay, a bias-controlled multiplex PCR, was used to amplify TCRbeta CDR3 regions from genomic DNA. Per the authors' processing: Nucleated cell counts per sample were estimated from amplification of reference gene primers within the assay. To quantify the absolute abundance of each unique TCRbeta CDR3 rearrangement, sequence reads were collapsed and filtered. For each sample, productive Simpson clonality was calculated as the square root of Simpson's diversity index across productive rearrangements. TCRdb carries this immuneACCESS record with in-frame sequences only. Its versions omit some clonotypes, under half of them owing to an unresolved V gene in the studies checked, with the rest unexplained. The DNA gave D and trimming, while V, J and clone size come from that table. The sample table shows approximately 76,000 clones, and roughly four fifths are seen once. The top ten constitute around 10% of the sample.

The collaborating institutions used their own protocols to collect whole blood in K2EDTA tubes. For TCRbeta analysis, collaborators shipped samples as frozen whole blood, isolated PBMCs, or DNA extracted from either of those sample types. Details on this clone: Its target antigen remains unknown. There are no base qualities to consult, and no much larger clone falls within one base.

This receptor chain uses TRBV6-5 and TRBJ2-7, with the identity of the D gene unclear. Sequenced sample: peripheral blood. This TCR derives from a man between 45 and 60 years old with acute or convalescent COVID-19. The CDR3 loop reads CASKKHYEQYF. The nucleotides read TGTGCCAGCAAAAAACACTACGAGCAGTACTTC.